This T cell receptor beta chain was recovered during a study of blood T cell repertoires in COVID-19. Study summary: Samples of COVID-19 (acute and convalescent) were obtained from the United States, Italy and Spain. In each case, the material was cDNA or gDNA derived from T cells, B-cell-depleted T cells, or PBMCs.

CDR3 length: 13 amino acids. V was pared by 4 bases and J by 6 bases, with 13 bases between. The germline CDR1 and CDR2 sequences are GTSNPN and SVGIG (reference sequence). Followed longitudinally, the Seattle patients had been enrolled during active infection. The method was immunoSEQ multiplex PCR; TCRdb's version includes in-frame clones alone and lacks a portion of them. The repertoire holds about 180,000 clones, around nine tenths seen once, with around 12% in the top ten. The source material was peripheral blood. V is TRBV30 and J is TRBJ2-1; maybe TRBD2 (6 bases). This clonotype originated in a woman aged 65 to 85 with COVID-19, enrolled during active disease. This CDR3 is CAWTPGGTNEQFF. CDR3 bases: TGTGCCTGGACCCCCGGAGGGACCAATGAGCAGTTCTTC. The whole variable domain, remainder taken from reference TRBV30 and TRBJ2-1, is SQTIHQWPATLVQPVGSPLSLECTVEGTSNPNLYWYRQAAGRGLQLLFYSVGIGQISSEVPQNLSASRPQDRQFILSSKKLLLSDSGFYLCAWTPGGTNEQFFGPGTRLTVL.